This TCR beta chain was documented in a study of CD8+ T cells in alopecia areata. Germline V gives CDR1 MNHEY, CDR2 SMNVEV (reference sequence). The CDR3 has 15 residues. V dropped 3 bases and J dropped 0 bases, with 9 bases sitting between them. Documented treatment: oral pan-JAK inhibitor, 5-10 mg twice daily. In the case of this clone: Its target is unknown.

Overall study findings and caveats: Whether baseline CD8+ expansion is linked to response remains uncertain, given a single nonresponder.

Investigators isolated RNA and reverse transcribed it into cDNA to act as the sequencing template. Measured with immunoSEQ multiplex PCR; TCRdb has only the in-frame clones, and not every one. The profile covers about 140,000 clones, with about 88% appearing a single time and around 13% taken by the ten largest. The gene calls are TRBV27 and TRBJ1-5, with D unresolved. This clonotype was obtained from a human donor with alopecia areata. Specimen: CD8+ T cells sorted from blood, collected at week 4, from a patient treated with tofacitinib. In DNA, the CDR3 is TGTGCCAGCAGTTTGACAAAATATAGCAATCAGCCCCAGCATTTT. Amino acids: CASSLTKYSNQPQHF.